The clone carrying this T cell receptor beta chain appeared a few times. The antigen remains undetermined. The data are from a study of blood T cells in healthy people across ages. Study-level results: Significant beta diversity loss was already apparent by age approximately 38, declining roughly linearly.

Germline CDR1 and CDR2: MGHDK and SYGVNS. The CDR3 runs to 12 residues. V gave up 5 bases and J gave up 7 bases; unmatched junction bases: 1. Primers used in a second PCR of about 7 to 12 cycles were a sample-barcoded 5' primer and a J-beta primer mix. TCRdb fed the 5' RACE reads into MiXCR, producing one record per CDR3 protein. This sample has around 990,000 distinct CDR3 sequences; 35% to 40% occur once, and the top ten carry about an eighth. This rearrangement joins TRBV25-1 to TRBJ1-2, with 10 bases matching TRBD1. The clonotype originates from a young man in good health. The sample was blood. DNA for the CDR3: TGTGCCAGCAGTAGGACAGGGGGTGGCTACACCTTC. Protein sequence: CASSRTGGGYTF.